The 10 T cell receptor beta chains below come from one sample, sequenced in a study of low-dose radiotherapy and immunotherapy resistance in tumors. Alpha- and beta-chain coverage of first-strand cDNA came from TRAV- and TRBV-specific primers. TCRs were amplified for 15 to 20 PCR cycles with a constant-region primer and V-primer adapter. TCRdb redid the calling of the reads with MiXCR, one entry per CDR3 protein. Here the sample spans roughly 30,000 distinct CDR3 sequences, about 53% being singletons. Time point specified: after trial treatment. As for treatment: LDRT plus nivolumab, ipilimumab, low-dose cyclophosphamide and aspirin (RACIN trial). Source: PBMCs, taken after low-dose radiotherapy plus immunotherapy. The receptors were sampled from a male donor with gallbladder cancer.

This clonotype was detected ten times or more. The J gene is TRBJ2-5, the V gene TRBV4-1, with D maybe TRBD1 (6 bases). There are 16 residues in the CDR3. Trimming took off 0 bases at V and 4 bases at J, with 15 bases between the two ends. In germline, CDR1 is MGHRA, CDR2 YSYEKL. CDR3 DNA sequence: TGCGCCAGCAGCCAAGACCCCACGGGACATTCAGAGACCCAGTACTTC. Its translation: CASSQDPTGHSETQYF.

This clonotype has ten or more counts. The chain couples TRBV29-1 to TRBJ1-1; TRBD1 might be the D (6 bases). V was clipped by 5 bases and J by 5 bases, with 15 bases between them. The CDR3 sequence is 13 residues long. Germline V lookup: CDR1 SQVTM, CDR2 ANQGSEA. Here the CDR3 reads CSVSLQGGTEAFF. The CDR3, as DNA: TGCAGCGTTTCCTTACAGGGTGGAACTGAAGCTTTCTTT.

The chain combines TRBV6-2 or TRBV6-3 with TRBJ2-5, with 7 bases identical to TRBD1. The J segment lost 4 bases and the V segment lost 7 bases, leaving 18 bases of the junction unmatched. This CDR3 is 17 amino acids long. The germline V gene encodes CDR1 MNHEY and CDR2 SVGEGT. The CDR3 protein is CASTPHPAGGTGETQYF. CDR3 sequence (DNA): TGTGCCAGCACCCCCCATCCGGCAGGGGGAACGGGAGAGACCCAGTACTTC.

This sequence joins TRBV5-1 and TRBJ2-7; 7 bases are a match to TRBD2. Germline lookup yields CDR1 SGHRS and CDR2 YFSETQ. This CDR3 comprises 12 residues. The V gene end was trimmed by 4 bases and the J gene end by 6 bases; junction bases not matched to a gene: 4. CDR3 residues: CASSTTGGEQYF. CDR3 nucleotide sequence: TGCGCCAGCAGCACCACGGGGGGCGAGCAGTACTTC.

In this sample, this clonotype is medium-sized. The chain is built from TRBV5-1 and TRBJ2-1, with D uncertain. The germline CDR1 and CDR2 sequences are SGHRS and YFSETQ. V gave up 3 bases and J gave up 4 bases, with 5 bases separating them. The CDR3 is made up of 12 amino acids. CDR3 coding DNA: TGCGCCAGCAGCTCCGGGTACAATGAGCAGTTCTTC. It codes for CASSSGYNEQFF. Supplemented by reference TRBV5-1 and TRBJ2-1, the full variable domain reads KAGVTQTPRYLIKTRGQQVTLSCSPISGHRSVSWYQQTPGQGLQFLFEYFSETQRNKGNFPGRFSGRQFSNSRSEMNVSTLELGDSALYLCASSSGYNEQFFGPGTRLTVL.

This clonotype was seen repeatedly, ten times or more. The CDR3 region has the DNA TGTGCCAGCAGCACACTCACAGATACGCAGTATTTT. Translating it yields CASSTLTDTQYF. V usage is TRBV11-2 and J usage is TRBJ2-3, with D hard to call. The CDR3 is 12 amino acids. Trimming left V 5 bases short and J 2 bases short, with 5 bases between. CDR1 SGHAT and CDR2 FQNNGV come from the germline V gene. Drawing the rest from reference TRBV11-2 and TRBJ2-3, the complete variable domain is EAGVAQSPRYKIIEKRQSVAFWCNPISGHATLYWYQQILGQGPKLLIQFQNNGVVDDSQLPKDRFSAERLKGVDSTLKIQPAKLEDSAVYLCASSTLTDTQYFGPGTRLTVL.

This chain uses TRBV28 with TRBJ1-2, with 8 bases fitting TRBD1. The V and J ends lost 3 bases and 8 bases, in that order; junction bases with no gene match: 5. CDR3 size: 13 residues. In germline, CDR1 is MDHEN, CDR2 SYDVKM. The CDR3 DNA sequence: TGTGCCAGCAGTTTGGACAGGGTCAAGGGCTACACCTTC. It translates to CASSLDRVKGYTF.

This clonotype was counted many times. This rearrangement joins TRBV18 to TRBJ2-7, with D unclear. Trimming took 3 bases from V and 4 from J, leaving 13 bases between them. Germline V lookup: CDR1 KGHSH, CDR2 LQKENI. CDR3 length: 14 amino acids. The CDR3 DNA sequence: TGTGCCAGCTCACCCGGCAGGATCCTTTACGAGCAGTACTTC. Translating gives CASSPGRILYEQYF.

This clonotype came up many times. V gene TRBV10-3 combines with J gene TRBJ2-3; D call uncertain. Germline lookup yields CDR1 ENHRY and CDR2 SYGVKD. The CDR3 is 13 amino acids. V gave up 0 bases and J gave up 3 bases, with 4 bases separating them. CDR3 in DNA: TGTGCCATCAGTGAGTCCCCTACAGATACGCAGTATTTT. Translated: CAISESPTDTQYF.

This clonotype was seen only once. The gene calls are TRBV6-5 and TRBJ2-2; D is unclear. This CDR3 has 15 amino acids. The germline CDR1 and CDR2 sequences are MNHEY and SVGAGI. Trimming cost V 0 bases and J 7 bases, with 12 bases left between them. The CDR3 region has the DNA TGTGCCAGCAGTTACTCCCCCCTAGTGGGCGGGGAGCTGTTTTTT. This gives the protein CASSYSPLVGGELFF.